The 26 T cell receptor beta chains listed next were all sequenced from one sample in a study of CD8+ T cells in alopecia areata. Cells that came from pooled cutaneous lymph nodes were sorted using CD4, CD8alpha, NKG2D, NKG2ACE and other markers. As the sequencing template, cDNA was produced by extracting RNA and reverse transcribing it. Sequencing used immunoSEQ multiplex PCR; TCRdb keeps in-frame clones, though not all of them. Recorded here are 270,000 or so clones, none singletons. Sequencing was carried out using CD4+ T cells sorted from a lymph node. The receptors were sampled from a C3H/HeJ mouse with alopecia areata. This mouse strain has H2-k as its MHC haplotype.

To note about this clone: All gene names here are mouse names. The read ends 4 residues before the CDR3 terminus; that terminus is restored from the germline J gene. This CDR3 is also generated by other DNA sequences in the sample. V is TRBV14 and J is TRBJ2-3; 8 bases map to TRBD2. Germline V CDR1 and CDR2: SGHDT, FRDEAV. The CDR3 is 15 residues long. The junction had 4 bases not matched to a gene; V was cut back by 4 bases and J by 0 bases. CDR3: CASSLGGPSAETLYF. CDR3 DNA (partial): TGTGCCAGCAGTCTGGGGGGTCCTAGTGCAGAA.

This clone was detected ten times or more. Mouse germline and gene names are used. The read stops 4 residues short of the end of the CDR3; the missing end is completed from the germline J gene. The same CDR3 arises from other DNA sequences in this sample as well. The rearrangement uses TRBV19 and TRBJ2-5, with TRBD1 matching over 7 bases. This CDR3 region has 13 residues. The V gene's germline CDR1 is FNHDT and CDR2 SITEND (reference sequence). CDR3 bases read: TGTGCCAGCAGTCCCGGGACAGAAGAC. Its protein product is CASSPGTED. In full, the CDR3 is CASSPGTEDTQYF. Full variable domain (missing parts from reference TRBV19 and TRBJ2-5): GGIITQTPKFLIGQEGQKLTLKCQQNFNHDTMYWYRQDSGKGLRLIYYSITENDLQKGDLSEGYDASREKKSSFSLTVTSAQKNEMAVFLCASSPGTEDTQYFGPGTRLLVL.

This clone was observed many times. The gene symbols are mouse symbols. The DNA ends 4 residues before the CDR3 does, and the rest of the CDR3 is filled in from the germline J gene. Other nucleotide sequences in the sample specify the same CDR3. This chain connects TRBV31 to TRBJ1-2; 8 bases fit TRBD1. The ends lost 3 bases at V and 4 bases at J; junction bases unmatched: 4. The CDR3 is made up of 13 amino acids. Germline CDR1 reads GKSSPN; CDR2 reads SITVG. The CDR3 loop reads CAWSQGAGSDYTF. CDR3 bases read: TGTGCCTGGAGCCAGGGGGCGGGCTCC.

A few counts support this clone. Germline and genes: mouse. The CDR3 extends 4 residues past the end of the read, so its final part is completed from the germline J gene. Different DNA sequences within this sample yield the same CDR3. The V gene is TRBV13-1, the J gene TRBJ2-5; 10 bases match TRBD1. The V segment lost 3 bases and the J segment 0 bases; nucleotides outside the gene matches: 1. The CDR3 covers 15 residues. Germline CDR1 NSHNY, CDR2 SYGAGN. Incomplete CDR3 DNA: TGTGCCAGCAGTGCGGACAGGGGGAACCAAGAC. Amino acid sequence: CASSADRGNQD. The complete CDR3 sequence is CASSADRGNQDTQYF.

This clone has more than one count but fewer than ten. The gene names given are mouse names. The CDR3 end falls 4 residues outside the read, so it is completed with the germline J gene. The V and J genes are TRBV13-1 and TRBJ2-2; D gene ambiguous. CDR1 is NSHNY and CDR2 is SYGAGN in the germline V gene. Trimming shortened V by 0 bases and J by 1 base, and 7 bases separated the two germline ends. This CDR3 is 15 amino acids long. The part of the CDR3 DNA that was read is TGTGCCAGCAGTGATGCAAGACAAAACACCGGG. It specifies CASSDARQNTG. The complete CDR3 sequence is CASSDARQNTGQLYF.

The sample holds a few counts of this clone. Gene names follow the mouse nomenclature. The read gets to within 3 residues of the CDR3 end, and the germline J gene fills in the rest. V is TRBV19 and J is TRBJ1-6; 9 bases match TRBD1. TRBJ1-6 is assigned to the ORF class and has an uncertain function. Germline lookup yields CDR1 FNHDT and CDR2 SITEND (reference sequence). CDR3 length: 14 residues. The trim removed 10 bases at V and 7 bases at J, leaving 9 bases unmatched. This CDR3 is CALGTGRVNSPLYF. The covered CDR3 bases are TGTGCCCTCGGGACAGGGAGAGTGAATTCGCCC.

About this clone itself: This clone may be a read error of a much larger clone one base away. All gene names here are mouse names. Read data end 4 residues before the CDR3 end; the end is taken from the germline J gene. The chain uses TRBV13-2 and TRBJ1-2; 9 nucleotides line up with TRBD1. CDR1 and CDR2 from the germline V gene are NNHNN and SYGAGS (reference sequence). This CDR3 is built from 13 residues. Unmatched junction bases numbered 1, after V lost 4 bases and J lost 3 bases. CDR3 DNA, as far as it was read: TGTGCCAGCGGTTGGACAGGGGACTCC. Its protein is CASGWTGDS. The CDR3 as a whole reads CASGWTGDSDYTF.

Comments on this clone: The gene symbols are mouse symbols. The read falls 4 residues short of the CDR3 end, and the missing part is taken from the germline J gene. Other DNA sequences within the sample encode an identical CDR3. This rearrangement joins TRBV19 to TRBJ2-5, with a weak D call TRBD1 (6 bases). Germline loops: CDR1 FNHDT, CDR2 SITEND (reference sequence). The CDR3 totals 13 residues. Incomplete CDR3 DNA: TGTGCCAGCAGTATCAACAGGGCTGAC. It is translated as CASSINRAD. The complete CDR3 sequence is CASSINRADTQYF.

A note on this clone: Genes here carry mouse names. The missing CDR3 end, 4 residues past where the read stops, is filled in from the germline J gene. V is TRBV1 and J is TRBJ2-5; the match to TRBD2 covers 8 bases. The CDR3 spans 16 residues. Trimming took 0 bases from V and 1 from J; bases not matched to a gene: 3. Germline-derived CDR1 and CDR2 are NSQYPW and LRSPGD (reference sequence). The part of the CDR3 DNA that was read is TGCACCTGCAGTGCAGATACTGGGGGTTACCAAGAC. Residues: CTCSADTGGYQD. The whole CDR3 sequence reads CTCSADTGGYQDTQYF.

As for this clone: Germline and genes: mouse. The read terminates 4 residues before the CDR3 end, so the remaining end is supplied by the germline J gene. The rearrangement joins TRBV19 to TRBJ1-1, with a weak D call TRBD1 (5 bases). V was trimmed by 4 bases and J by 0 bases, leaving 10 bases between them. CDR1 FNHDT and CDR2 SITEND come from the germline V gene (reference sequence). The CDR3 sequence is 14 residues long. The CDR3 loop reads CASSADISNTEVFF. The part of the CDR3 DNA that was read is TGTGCCAGCAGTGCGGACATATCAAACACA.

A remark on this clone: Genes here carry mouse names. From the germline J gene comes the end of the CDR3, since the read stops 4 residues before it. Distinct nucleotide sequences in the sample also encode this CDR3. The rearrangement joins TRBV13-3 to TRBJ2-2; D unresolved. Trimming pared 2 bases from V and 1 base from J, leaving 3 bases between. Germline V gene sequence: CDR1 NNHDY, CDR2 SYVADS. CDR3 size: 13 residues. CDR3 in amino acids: CASSDLNTGQLYF. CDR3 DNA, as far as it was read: TGTGCCAGCAGTGACCTAAACACCGGG.

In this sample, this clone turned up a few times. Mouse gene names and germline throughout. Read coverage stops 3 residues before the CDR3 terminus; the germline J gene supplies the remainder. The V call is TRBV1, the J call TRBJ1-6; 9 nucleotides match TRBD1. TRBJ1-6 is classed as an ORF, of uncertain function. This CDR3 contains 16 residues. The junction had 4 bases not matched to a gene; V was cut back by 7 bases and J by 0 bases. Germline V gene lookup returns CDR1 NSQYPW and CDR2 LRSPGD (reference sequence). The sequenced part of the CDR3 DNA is TGCACCTGCAAAGACAGGGGGGATTCCTATAATTCGCCC. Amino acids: CTCKDRGDSYNSP. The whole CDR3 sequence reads CTCKDRGDSYNSPLYF.

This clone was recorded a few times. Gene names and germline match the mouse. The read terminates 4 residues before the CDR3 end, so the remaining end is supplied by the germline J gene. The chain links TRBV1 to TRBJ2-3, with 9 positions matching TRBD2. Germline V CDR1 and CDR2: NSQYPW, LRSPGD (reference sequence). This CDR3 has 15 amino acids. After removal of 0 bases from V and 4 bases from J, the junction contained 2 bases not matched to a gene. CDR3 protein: CTCSAELGGSETLYF. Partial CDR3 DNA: TGCACCTGCAGTGCAGAACTGGGGGGTTCAGAA.

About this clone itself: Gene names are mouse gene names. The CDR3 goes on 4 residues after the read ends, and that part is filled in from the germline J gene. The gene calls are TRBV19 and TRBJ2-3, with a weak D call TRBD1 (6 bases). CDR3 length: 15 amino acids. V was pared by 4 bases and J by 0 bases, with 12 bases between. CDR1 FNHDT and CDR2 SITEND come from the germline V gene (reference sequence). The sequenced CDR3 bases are TGTGCCAGCAGTTTACAGGGTTGGAGTGCAGAA. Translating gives CASSLQGWSAE. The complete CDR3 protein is CASSLQGWSAETLYF.

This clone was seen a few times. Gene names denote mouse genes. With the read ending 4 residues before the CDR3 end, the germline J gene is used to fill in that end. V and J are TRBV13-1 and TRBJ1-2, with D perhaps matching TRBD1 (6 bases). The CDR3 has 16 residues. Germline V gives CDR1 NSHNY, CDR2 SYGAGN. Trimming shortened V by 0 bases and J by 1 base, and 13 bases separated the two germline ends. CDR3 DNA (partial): TGTGCCAGCAGTGATGCAGGGGACAAACAAAACTCC. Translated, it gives CASSDAGDKQNS. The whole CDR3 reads CASSDAGDKQNSDYTF.

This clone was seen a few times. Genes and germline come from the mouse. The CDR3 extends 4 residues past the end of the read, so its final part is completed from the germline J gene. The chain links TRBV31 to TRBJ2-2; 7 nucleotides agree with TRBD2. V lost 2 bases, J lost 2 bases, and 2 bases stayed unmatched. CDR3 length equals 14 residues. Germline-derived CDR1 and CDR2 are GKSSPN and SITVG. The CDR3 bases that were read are TGTGCCTGGAGTATCTGGGGGAACACCGGG. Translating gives CAWSIWGNTG. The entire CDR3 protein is CAWSIWGNTGQLYF.

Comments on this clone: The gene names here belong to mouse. CDR3 sequence: CASSILGASQDTQYF. CDR3 bases read: TGTGCCAGCAGTATACTGGGGGCGAGCCAAGAC. The chain is built from TRBV19 and TRBJ2-5, with D tentatively TRBD2 (7 bases). The CDR3 end falls 4 residues outside the read, so it is completed with the germline J gene. Trimming took 1 base from V and 2 from J, leaving 11 bases between them. Per germline, CDR1 FNHDT and CDR2 SITEND (reference sequence). The CDR3 totals 15 residues.

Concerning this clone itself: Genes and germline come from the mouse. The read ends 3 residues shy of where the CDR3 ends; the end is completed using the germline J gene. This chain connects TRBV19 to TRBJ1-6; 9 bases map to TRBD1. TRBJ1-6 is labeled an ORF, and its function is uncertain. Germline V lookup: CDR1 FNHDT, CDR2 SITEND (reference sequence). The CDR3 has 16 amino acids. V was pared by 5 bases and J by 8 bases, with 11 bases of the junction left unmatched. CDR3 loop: CASSTPGTGRDSPLYF. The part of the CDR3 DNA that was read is TGTGCCAGCAGCACCCCCGGGACAGGGAGGGATTCGCCC.

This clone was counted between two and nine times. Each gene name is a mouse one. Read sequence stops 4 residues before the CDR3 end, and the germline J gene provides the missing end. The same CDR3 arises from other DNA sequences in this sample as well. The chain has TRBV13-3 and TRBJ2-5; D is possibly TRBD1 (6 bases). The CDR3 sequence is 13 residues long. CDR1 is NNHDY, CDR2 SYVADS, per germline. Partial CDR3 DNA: TGTGCCAGCAGTGATGCGCAGGGGGAC. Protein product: CASSDAQGD. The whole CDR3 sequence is CASSDAQGDTQYF.

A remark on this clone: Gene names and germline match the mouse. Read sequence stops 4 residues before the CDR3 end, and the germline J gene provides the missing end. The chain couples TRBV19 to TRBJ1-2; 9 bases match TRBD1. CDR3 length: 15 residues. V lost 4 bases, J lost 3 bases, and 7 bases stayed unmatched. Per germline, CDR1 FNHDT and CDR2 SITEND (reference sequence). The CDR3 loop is CASSPYRGRYSDYTF. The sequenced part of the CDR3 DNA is TGTGCCAGCAGTCCCTACAGGGGGCGTTACTCC.

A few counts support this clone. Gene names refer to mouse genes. CDR3 bases read: TGTGCTAGCAGACCGGGACAGACTAGTGCAGAA. Translating gives CASRPGQTSAE. Given in full, the CDR3 is CASRPGQTSAETLYF. V gene TRBV29 combines with J gene TRBJ2-3; 7 positions agree with TRBD1. Read data end 4 residues before the CDR3 end; the end is taken from the germline J gene. The CDR3 is made up of 15 amino acids. Germline V CDR1 and CDR2: MSHET, SYDVDS. V shed 6 bases and J 0 bases; nucleotides not matched to a gene: 6.

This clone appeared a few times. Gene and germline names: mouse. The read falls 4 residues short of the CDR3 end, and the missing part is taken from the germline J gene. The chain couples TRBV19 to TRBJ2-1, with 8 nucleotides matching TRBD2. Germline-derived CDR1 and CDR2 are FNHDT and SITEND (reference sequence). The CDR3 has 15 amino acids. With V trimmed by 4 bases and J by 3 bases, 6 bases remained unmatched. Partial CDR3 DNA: TGTGCCAGCAGTCCGTACACTGGGGGCTATGCT. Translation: CASSPYTGGYA. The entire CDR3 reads CASSPYTGGYAEQFF.

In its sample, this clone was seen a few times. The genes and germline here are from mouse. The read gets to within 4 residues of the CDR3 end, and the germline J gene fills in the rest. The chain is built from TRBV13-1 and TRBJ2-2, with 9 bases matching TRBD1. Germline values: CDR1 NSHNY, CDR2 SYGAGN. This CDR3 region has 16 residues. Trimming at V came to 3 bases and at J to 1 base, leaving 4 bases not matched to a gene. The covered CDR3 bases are TGTGCCAGCAGTGGATCGGGACAGGGAAACACCGGG. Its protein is CASSGSGQGNTG. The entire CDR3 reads CASSGSGQGNTGQLYF.

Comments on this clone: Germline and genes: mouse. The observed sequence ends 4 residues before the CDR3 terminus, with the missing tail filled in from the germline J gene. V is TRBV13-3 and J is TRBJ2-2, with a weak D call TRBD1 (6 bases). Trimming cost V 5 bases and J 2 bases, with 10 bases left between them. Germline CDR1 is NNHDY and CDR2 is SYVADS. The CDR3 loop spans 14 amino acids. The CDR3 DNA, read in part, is TGTGCCAGCAGCCAGGGGAAGAACACCGGG. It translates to CASSQGKNTG. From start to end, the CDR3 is CASSQGKNTGQLYF. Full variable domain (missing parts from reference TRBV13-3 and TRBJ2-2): EAAVTQSPRSKVAVTGGKVTLSCHQTNNHDYMYWYRQDTGHGLRLIHYSYVADSTEKGDIPDGYKASRPSQENFSLILELASLSQTAVYFCASSQGKNTGQLYFGEGSKLTVL.

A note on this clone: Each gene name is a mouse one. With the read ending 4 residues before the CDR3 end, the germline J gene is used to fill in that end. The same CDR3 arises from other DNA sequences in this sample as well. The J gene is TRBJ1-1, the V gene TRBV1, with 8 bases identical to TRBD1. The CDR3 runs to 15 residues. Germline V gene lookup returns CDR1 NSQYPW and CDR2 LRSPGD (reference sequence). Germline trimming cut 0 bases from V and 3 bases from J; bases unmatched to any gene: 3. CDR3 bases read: TGCACCTGCAGTGCAGATACAGGGGGGGACACA. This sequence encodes CTCSADTGGDT. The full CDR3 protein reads CTCSADTGGDTEVFF.

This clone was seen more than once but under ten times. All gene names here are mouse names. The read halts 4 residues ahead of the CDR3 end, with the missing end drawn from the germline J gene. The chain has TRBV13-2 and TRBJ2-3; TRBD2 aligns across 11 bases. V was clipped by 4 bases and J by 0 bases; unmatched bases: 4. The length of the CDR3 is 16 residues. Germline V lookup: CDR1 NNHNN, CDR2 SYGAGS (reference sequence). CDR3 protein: CASGLGTGGSAETLYF. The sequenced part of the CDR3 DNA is TGTGCCAGCGGTCTCGGGACTGGGGGAAGTGCAGAA.